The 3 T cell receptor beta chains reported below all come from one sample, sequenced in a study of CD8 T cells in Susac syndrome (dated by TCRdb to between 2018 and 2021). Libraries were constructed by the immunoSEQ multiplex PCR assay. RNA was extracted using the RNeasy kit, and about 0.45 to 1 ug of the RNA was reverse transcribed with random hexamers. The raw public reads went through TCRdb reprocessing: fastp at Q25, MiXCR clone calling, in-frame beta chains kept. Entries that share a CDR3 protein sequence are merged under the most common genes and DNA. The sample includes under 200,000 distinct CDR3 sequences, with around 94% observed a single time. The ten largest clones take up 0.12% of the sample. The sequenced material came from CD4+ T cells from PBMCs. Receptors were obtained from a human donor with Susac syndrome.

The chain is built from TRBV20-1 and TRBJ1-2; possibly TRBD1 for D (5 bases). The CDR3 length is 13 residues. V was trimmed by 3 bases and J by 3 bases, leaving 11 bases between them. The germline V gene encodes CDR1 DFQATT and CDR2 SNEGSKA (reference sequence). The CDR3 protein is CSAREGIDYGYTF. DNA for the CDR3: TGCAGTGCTAGGGAGGGGATAGACTATGGCTACACCTTC.

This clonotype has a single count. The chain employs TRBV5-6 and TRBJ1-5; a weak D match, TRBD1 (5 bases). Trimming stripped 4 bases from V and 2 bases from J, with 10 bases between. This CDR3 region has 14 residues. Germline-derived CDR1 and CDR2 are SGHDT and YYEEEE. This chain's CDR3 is CASSRGRGNQPQHF. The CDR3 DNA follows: TGTGCCAGCAGCCGGGGACGAGGCAATCAGCCCCAGCATTTT.

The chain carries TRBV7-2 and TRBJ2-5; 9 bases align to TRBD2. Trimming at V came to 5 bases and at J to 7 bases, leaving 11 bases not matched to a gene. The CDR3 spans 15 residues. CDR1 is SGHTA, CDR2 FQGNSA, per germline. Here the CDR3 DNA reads TGTGCCAGCAGCCCCTGGGTAGCGGGGGCTGGGACCCAGTACTTC. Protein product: CASSPWVAGAGTQYF.